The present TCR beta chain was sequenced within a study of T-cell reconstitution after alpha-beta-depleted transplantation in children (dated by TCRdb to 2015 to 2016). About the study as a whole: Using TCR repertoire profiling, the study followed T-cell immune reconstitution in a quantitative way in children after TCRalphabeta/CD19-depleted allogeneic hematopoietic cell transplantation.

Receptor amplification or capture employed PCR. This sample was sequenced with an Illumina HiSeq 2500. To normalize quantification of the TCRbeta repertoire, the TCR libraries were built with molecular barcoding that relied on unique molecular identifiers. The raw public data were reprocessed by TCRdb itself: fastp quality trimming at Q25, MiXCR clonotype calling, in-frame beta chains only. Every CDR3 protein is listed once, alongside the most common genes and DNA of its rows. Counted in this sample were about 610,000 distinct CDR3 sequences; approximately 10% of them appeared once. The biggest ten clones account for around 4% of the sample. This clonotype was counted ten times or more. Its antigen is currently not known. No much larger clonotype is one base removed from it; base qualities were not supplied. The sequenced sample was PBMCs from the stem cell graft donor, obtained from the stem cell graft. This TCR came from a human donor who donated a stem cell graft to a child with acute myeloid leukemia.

The CDR3 has the sequence CASSFRSGEQFF. The base sequence is TGTGCCAGCAGTTTTCGTTCTGGTGAGCAGTTCTTC. The V gene is TRBV12-3 or TRBV12-4 and the J gene is TRBJ2-1; too little of a D gene remains to name it. V drops 3 bases and J drops 9 bases, leaving 9 bases in between. Including the terminal cysteine and phenylalanine, the CDR3 comprises 12 residues. Left in the record is the CDR3 DNA by itself, 36 bases read in frame from the first base.